This TCR beta chain was observed in a study of blood T cell repertoires in COVID-19 (dated by TCRdb to 2020 to 2021). A note on the overall study: Collaborator samples came from the United States, Italy and Spain and covered acute and convalescent phases of COVID-19. The samples were drawn from two sources: the first 160 participants of the ongoing ImmuneRACE study, and over 950 subjects contributed by 6 global collaborators. The repertoires were made available in a free public database intended to serve as a resource for research on the immune response to SARS-CoV-2. Subjects who had been exposed to COVID-19, were actively infected with it, or had recovered from it provided the deeply sampled blood TCRbeta repertoires that made up the dataset. HLA class I and class II types, where available, came from metadata supplied by the sample provider rather than from assay-based typing. Sample metadata almost always included a de-identified subject ID, COVID-19 status, age in years and sex. The material from the prospective study consisted of cDNA or gDNA derived from T cells, B-cell-depleted T cells, or PBMCs.

TCRbeta CDR3 regions were amplified from genomic DNA by means of the immunoSEQ Assay, a bias-controlled multiplex PCR. In the authors' own workflow: Within the assay, amplification of reference gene primers was used to estimate how many nucleated cells each sample contained. To quantify the absolute abundance of each unique TCRbeta CDR3 rearrangement, sequence reads were collapsed and filtered. For each sample, productive Simpson clonality was calculated by taking the square root of Simpson's diversity index across productive rearrangements. In its TCRdb copy, this immuneACCESS table keeps in-frame sequences only and misses some clones. Where compared with another copy, unresolved V genes explain less than half of these, and the others have no known cause. D and trimming come from the DNA, and the V and J calls and clone size come from that table. The sample contains 90,000 to 120,000 clones, about 87% of them found a single time. 6.8% of the sample lies in the top ten.

The germline V gene (reference sequence) specifies SEHNR as CDR1 and FQNEAQ as CDR2. V lost 5 bases and J lost 8 bases; the stretch between them is 18 bases long. Including the terminal cysteine and phenylalanine, the CDR3 comprises 14 residues. CDR3 DNA is the only sequence kept; it has 42 bases, read in frame from the first base. For this clone: It lacks a known antigen. Qualities for individual bases were not recorded, and no much larger clone is one base off.

What the authors observed across the whole study: The quantity of clinical and demographic metadata differed by source and by participant and was supplied without curation.

Each collaborating institution followed its own protocols to collect whole blood in K2EDTA tubes. For TCRbeta analysis, collaborator samples were shipped as frozen whole blood, as isolated PBMCs, or as DNA extracted from either sample type. The chain joins TRBV7-9 to TRBJ1-2, and perhaps TRBD1 as D gene, on 6 matching bases. The TCR was taken from a man aged 50-59 years with active or convalescent COVID-19. The material sequenced was peripheral blood. The CDR3 protein sequence reads: CASSPGTRRQGYTF. The DNA sequence is TGTGCCAGCAGCCCCGGGACAAGGCGACAGGGCTACACCTTC.